A selection of T cell receptor beta chains follows, all from one sample in a study of T cell responses to AZD1222 COVID-19 vaccine. The table came from immunoSEQ multiplex PCR; TCRdb's copy has only in-frame clones and leaves some out. The repertoire has roughly 110,000 clones, about 90% of them found once; the top ten carry around 7.6%. This sample comprised peripheral blood, obtained 28 days after the second AZD1222 dose. The receptor set was obtained from an adult who received the AZD1222 COVID-19 vaccine. Both conserved end residues are part of each CDR3. D genes are given only for firm matches. Rows may omit the clone size; those that give it use once, few, many or a size class.

v_gene,len,j_gene,d_gene,abundance,CDR3aa,CDR3nt
TRBV5-4,14,TRBJ2-5,.,.,CASSSAASQETQYF,TGTGCCAGCAGCTCAGCTGCATCCCAAGAGACCCAGTACTTC
TRBV7-3,15,TRBJ2-3,.,.,CASSLTFGATDTQYF,TGTGCCAGCAGCTTAACGTTTGGGGCCACAGATACGCAGTATTTT
TRBV4-3,16,TRBJ1-3,.,.,CASSRGDRSSGNTIYF,TGCGCCAGCAGCCGAGGGGATCGTAGCTCTGGAAACACCATATATTTT
TRBV2,16,TRBJ2-4,TRBD1,.,CASRPRGLADKNIQYF,TGTGCCAGCAGACCCAGGGGGCTCGCGGACAAAAACATTCAGTACTTC
TRBV10-3,15,TRBJ2-3,TRBD2,once,CAINRAIAGPDTQYF,TGTGCCATCAACCGGGCAATAGCGGGGCCAGATACGCAGTATTTT
TRBV13,15,TRBJ2-5,.,.,CASSKKTGPAETQYF,TGTGCCAGCAGCAAAAAGACAGGTCCGGCGGAGACCCAGTACTTC
TRBV3-1/TRBV3-2,15,TRBJ1-2,.,.,CASSPPGRAYYGYTF,TGTGCCAGCAGCCCACCGGGACGAGCCTACTATGGCTACACCTTC
TRBV6-2/TRBV6-3,13,TRBJ2-7,.,.,CASSPPGGYEQYF,TGTGCCAGCAGCCCTCCAGGGGGGTACGAGCAGTACTTC
TRBV6-2/TRBV6-3,16,TRBJ1-1,.,once,CASSPGSFPLNTEAFF,TGTGCCAGCAGCCCAGGTTCTTTCCCCTTGAACACTGAAGCTTTCTTT
TRBV7-9,12,TRBJ1-5,.,.,CASSLVGQPQHF,TGTGCCAGCAGCTTAGTGGGTCAGCCCCAGCATTTT
TRBV7-3,14,TRBJ2-2,.,.,CASSLSFPTGELFF,TGTGCCAGCAGCTTAAGTTTTCCCACCGGGGAGCTGTTTTTT
TRBV2,15,TRBJ2-2,TRBD1,.,CAIPGQGHPSGELFF,TGTGCCATCCCAGGACAGGGCCATCCCTCCGGGGAGCTGTTTTTT
TRBV18,15,TRBJ1-2,.,.,CASSPPGDPYGGYTF,TGTGCCAGCTCACCACCGGGGGACCCCTATGGCGGCTACACCTTC
TRBV3-1/TRBV3-2,16,TRBJ2-1,TRBD2,.,CASSLSSGGSSDEQFF,TGTGCCAGCAGCCTCTCTAGCGGGGGGTCCTCCGATGAGCAGTTCTTC
TRBV6-5,16,TRBJ1-3,.,.,CASSYTRQASGNTIYF,TGTGCCAGCAGTTACACGCGACAGGCCTCTGGAAACACCATATATTTT
TRBV19,13,TRBJ1-2,.,.,CASSIGTGDGYTF,TGTGCCAGTAGTATAGGTACAGGCGATGGCTACACCTTC
TRBV21-1,15,TRBJ2-7,.,.,CASSKAEVEGSEQYF,TGTGCCAGCAGCAAAGCAGAAGTGGAGGGCTCCGAGCAGTACTTC
TRBV5-1,14,TRBJ1-2,.,few,CASSLDSLRGGYTF,TGCGCCAGCAGCTTGGACAGCCTTCGGGGAGGCTACACCTTC
TRBV5-1,16,TRBJ1-5,TRBD1,.,CASSLATGVYNQPQHF,TGCGCCAGCAGCTTGGCAACAGGGGTCTATAATCAGCCCCAGCATTTT
TRBV6-5,12,TRBJ1-2,.,.,CASSPADYGYTF,TGTGCCAGCAGTCCAGCGGACTATGGCTACACCTTC
TRBV18,16,TRBJ1-5,.,.,CASSPRGQEGNQPQHF,TGTGCCAGCTCTCCACGCGGTCAAGAAGGCAATCAGCCCCAGCATTTT
TRBV5-5,14,TRBJ2-3,.,few,CASSPGTSTDTQYF,TGTGCCAGCAGTCCCGGGACCTCCACAGATACGCAGTATTTT